Below are 3 T cell receptor beta chains sequenced from a single sample in a study of cytomegalovirus exposure and HLA in healthy donors. PCR employed 60 Vbeta and 13 Jbeta primers. The method was immunoSEQ multiplex PCR; TCRdb's version includes in-frame clones alone and lacks a portion of them. The sample lists more than 20,000 clones; about four fifths were seen once. The sample consisted of PBMCs. Receptors originate from a male donor in good health and CMV-seronegative.

V and J are TRBV30 and TRBJ2-3, with TRBD1 matching over 7 bases. CDR1 and CDR2 from the germline V gene are GTSNPN and SVGIG (reference sequence). This CDR3 spans 12 amino acids. V dropped 5 bases and J dropped 1; count of bases not matched to a gene: 0. The CDR3 sequence: CAWDRGTDTQYF. CDR3 bases: TGTGCCTGGGACAGGGGCACAGATACGCAGTATTTT.

This clone has just a few counts. V and J are TRBV6-1 and TRBJ2-7; the D gene is possibly TRBD2 (6 bases). The CDR3 is made up of 16 amino acids. Trimming left V 3 bases short and J 4 bases short, with 19 bases between. Germline CDR1 and CDR2: MNHNS and SASEGT. The DNA for the CDR3 is TGTGCCAGCAGTGAGAGTGCGGGGCAGGGAGGTTACGAGCAGTACTTC. The encoded protein is CASSESAGQGGYEQYF.

V gene TRBV18 combines with J gene TRBJ1-4, with D perhaps TRBD1 (5 bases). CDR3 size: 12 residues. Trimming cost V 3 bases and J 8 bases, with 7 bases left between them. Germline V gene lookup returns CDR1 KGHSH and CDR2 LQKENI. CDR3 nucleotides: TGTGCCAGCTCACCTTCAGGGGAAAAACTGTTTTTT. This translates into CASSPSGEKLFF.